This TCR beta chain originates from a study of cytomegalovirus exposure and HLA in healthy donors. Study-level results: The classifier reportedly diagnosed cytomegalovirus status with high sensitivity and specificity. Accurate prediction of HLA-A and HLA-B alleles (for most subjects) was reportedly achieved from TCR beta sequences. It was assumed in the presence/absence analyses that sequencing depth was roughly uniform across donors.

PCR involved 60 Vbeta and 13 Jbeta primers. The data were produced by immunoSEQ multiplex PCR, yet TCRdb's version contains in-frame clones alone and is incomplete. The data hold roughly 170,000 clones, with roughly 84% observed a single time. Comment on this clone: Its antigen remains unidentified.

The V gene's germline CDR1 is SGHTA and CDR2 FQGNSA. V was shortened by 5 bases and J by 7 bases, with 12 bases between the two germline ends. The CDR3 is made up of 13 amino acids. This clonotype was sampled from a male donor in good health and CMV-seronegative. The J gene is TRBJ1-5, the V gene TRBV7-2, with D possibly TRBD1 on 5 matching bases. The source material was PBMCs. CDR3 nucleotides: TGTGCCAGCAGCCCTCCAGGGTGGCAGCCCCAGCATTTT. It encodes CASSPPGWQPQHF.